This entry features one T cell receptor beta chain sequence. The sample belongs to a study of blood T cells in healthy people across ages. Germline loops: CDR1 SGHNT, CDR2 YENEEA. The length of the CDR3 is 14 residues. V dropped 5 bases and J dropped 1 base, with 8 bases sitting between them. The use of a sample-barcoded 5' primer and a J-beta primer mix characterized a second PCR of roughly 7 to 12 cycles. MiXCR, applied by TCRdb to the 5' RACE reads, yields one record per CDR3 protein. The sample lists approximately 1.5 million distinct CDR3 sequences, roughly 32% occurring once. This sequence joins TRBV11-3 and TRBJ2-2; no firm D call. The specimen sequenced was blood. This clonotype originated in a young woman in good health. Here the CDR3 DNA reads TGTGCCAGCAGCCCCCACATGAACACCGGGGAGCTGTTTTTT. Its protein is CASSPHMNTGELFF.